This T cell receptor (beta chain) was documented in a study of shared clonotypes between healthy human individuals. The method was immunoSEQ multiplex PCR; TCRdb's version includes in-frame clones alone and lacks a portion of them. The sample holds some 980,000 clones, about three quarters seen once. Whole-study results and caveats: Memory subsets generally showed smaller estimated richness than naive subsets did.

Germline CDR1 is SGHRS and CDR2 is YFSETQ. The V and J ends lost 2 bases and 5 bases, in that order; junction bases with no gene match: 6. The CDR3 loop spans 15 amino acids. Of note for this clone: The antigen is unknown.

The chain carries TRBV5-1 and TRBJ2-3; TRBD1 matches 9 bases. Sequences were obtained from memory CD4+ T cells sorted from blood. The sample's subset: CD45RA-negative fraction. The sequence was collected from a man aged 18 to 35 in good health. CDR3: CASSLTGTGRDTQYF. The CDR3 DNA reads TGCGCCAGCAGCTTAACCGGGACAGGGAGAGATACGCAGTATTTT.